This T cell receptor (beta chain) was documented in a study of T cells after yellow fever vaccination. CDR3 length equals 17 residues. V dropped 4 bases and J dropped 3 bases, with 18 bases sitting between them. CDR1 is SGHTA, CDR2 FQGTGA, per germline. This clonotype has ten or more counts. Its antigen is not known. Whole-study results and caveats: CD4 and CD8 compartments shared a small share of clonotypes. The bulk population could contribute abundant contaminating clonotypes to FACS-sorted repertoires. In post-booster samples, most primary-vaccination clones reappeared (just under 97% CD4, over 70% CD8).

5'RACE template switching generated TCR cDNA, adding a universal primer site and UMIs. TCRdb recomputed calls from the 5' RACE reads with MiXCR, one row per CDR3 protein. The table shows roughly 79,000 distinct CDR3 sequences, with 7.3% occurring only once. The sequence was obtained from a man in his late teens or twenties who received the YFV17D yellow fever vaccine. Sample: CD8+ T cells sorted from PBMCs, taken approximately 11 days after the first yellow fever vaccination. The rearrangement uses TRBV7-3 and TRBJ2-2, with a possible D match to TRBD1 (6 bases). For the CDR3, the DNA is TGTGCCAGCAGCTCACATACCCCCAGGGGTGACACCGGGGAGCTGTTTTTT. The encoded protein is CASSSHTPRGDTGELFF.